The sequence of this T cell receptor beta chain was determined in a study of blood T cell repertoires in COVID-19. Study information: The origin of the acute and convalescent COVID-19 samples was the United States, Italy and Spain. Sources were T cells, B-cell-depleted T cells, or PBMCs; the material itself was cDNA or gDNA.

Clinical history reported by participants formed the basis on which cohorts were assigned. Original methodology: By means of reference gene primer amplification, nucleated cell counts were estimated. Assay: immunoSEQ multiplex PCR; the TCRdb copy retains only in-frame clones and omits some. The V and J calls and clone size come from that table; D and trimming were worked out from the DNA. The table shows fewer than 350,000 clones, with 85% to 90% occurring only once. Trimming at V came to 1 base and at J to 2 bases, leaving 7 bases not matched to a gene. Germline loops: CDR1 MNHEY, CDR2 SMNVEV (reference sequence). The CDR3 covers 16 residues.

Sequences were obtained from PBMCs or T cells enriched from blood (not recorded which). The sequence derives from a woman aged 30 to 39 with acute COVID-19. The rearrangement uses TRBV27 and TRBJ2-7; TRBD2 matches 8 bases. This CDR3 is CASSLFSGLVAYEQYF. As DNA, the CDR3 is TGTGCCAGCAGTTTATTTTCGGGACTAGTAGCCTACGAGCAGTACTTC.